This TCR beta chain is drawn from a study of OX40 agonist ivuxolimab in advanced cancers. Study information: The patients' treatment was ivuxolimab, an agonistic anti-OX40 (CD134) antibody.

Germline V gives CDR1 SEHNR, CDR2 FQNEAQ (reference sequence). The CDR3 runs to 15 residues. The V end lost 1 base, the J end lost 5 bases, and 11 bases lay between the germline ends. Profiled with immunoSEQ multiplex PCR; TCRdb holds only in-frame clones, not every one. This table holds approximately 70,000 clones, around 94% found once. The chain recombines TRBV7-9 with TRBJ1-4; D gene ambiguous. Specimen: CD4+ or CD8+ T cells sorted from blood, collected in a trial of the OX40 agonist ivuxolimab. The sequence was collected from an adult with an advanced solid tumor such as melanoma, head and neck, liver or kidney cancer. For the CDR3, the DNA is TGTGCCAGCAGCTTAGGGTGGACGGAAAATGAAAAACTGTTTTTT. Its protein product is CASSLGWTENEKLFF.